The 11 T cell receptor beta chains reported below all come from one sample, sequenced in a study of neurological immune-mediated disorders. Time point: longitudinal time-point 1 (baseline). TCRdb re-called the 5' RACE reads with MiXCR, one entry per CDR3 protein. The sample shows 64,000 or so distinct CDR3 sequences, roughly 10% of them seen only once. The sample taken for sequencing was PBMCs. These receptors all come from a man in his thirties or forties in good health.

This clonotype was counted at least ten times. The chain carries TRBV29-1 and TRBJ2-7; D not certain. Germline V gene lookup returns CDR1 SQVTM and CDR2 ANQGSEA. V was cut by 0 bases and J by 2 bases, with 8 bases left in between. CDR3 size: 13 residues. The CDR3 reads CSVEDSGPYEQYF. CDR3 DNA sequence: TGCAGCGTTGAAGATTCGGGCCCCTACGAGCAGTACTTC.

About this clonotype: Given a much more abundant clone one base away, this may be a read error. The CDR3: CSGFRGGVGNEQFF. In nucleotides, the CDR3 is TGCAGCGGCTTCAGGGGAGGGGTGGGCAATGAGCAGTTCTTC. The V call is TRBV29-1, the J call TRBJ2-1; tentatively, D is TRBD2 (7 bases). V lost 7 bases to trimming and J lost 6 bases, with 19 bases between them. The CDR3 has 14 residues. The germline V gene encodes CDR1 SQVTM and CDR2 ANQGSEA.

The J gene is TRBJ2-3, the V gene TRBV6-1; no clear D gene. Trimming removed 3 bases at V and 3 bases at J, with 7 bases between. The CDR3 covers 13 residues. CDR1 is MNHNS and CDR2 is SASEGT in the germline V gene. The CDR3 region is CASSERLTDTQYF. The CDR3 DNA reads TGTGCCAGCAGTGAGAGACTGACAGATACGCAGTATTTT.

At least ten counts were recorded for this clonotype. The chain recombines TRBV29-1 with TRBJ2-7; possible D gene TRBD2, 5 bases. The CDR3 covers 11 residues. Trimming took off 3 bases at V and 9 bases at J, with 12 bases between the two ends. Looked up from germline, CDR1 is SQVTM and CDR2 is ANQGSEA. The CDR3 sequence: CSVDGRVGQYF. The CDR3 DNA is TGCAGCGTTGATGGGCGGGTTGGGCAGTACTTC.

At least ten counts were recorded for this clonotype. This rearrangement joins TRBV11-2 to TRBJ1-2; weak D call: TRBD1 (5 bases). Trimming removed 4 bases at V and 2 bases at J, with 23 bases between. The CDR3 consists of 18 residues. Germline values: CDR1 SGHAT, CDR2 FQNNGV. This CDR3 reads CASSSLQTGVDGNYGYTF. CDR3 DNA sequence: TGTGCCAGCAGCTCGCTCCAAACAGGAGTCGATGGAAACTATGGCTACACCTTC.

This clonotype has at least ten counts. This rearrangement joins TRBV15 to TRBJ2-2, with 7 positions matching TRBD2. The germline V gene has CDR1 LNHNV and CDR2 YYDKDF (reference sequence). V was clipped by 4 bases and J by 5 bases; unmatched bases: 4. The CDR3 spans 14 residues. CDR3 nucleotide sequence: TGTGCCACCAGCAAAGCACTAGCGACCGGGGAGCTGTTTTTT. Its translation: CATSKALATGELFF. The entire variable domain, with the rest obtained from reference TRBV15 and TRBJ2-2, is as follows: DAMVIQNPRYQVTQFGKPVTLSCSQTLNHNVMYWYQQKSSQAPKLLFHYYDKDFNNEADTPDNFQSRRPNTSFCFLDIRSPGLGDTAMYLCATSKALATGELFFGEGSRLTVL.

This clonotype was picked up many times. The gene calls are TRBV7-2 and TRBJ2-7, with 7 bases that match TRBD2. With 5 bases clipped from V and 2 bases from J, the junction kept 15 bases outside the gene matches. Germline loops: CDR1 SGHTA, CDR2 FQGNSA. The CDR3 length is 17 residues. As DNA, the CDR3 is TGTGCCAGCAGCCCCGATTCACGCGGGAGCCTAACCTACGAGCAGTACTTC. Its protein product is CASSPDSRGSLTYEQYF.

Ten or more counts support this clonotype. The CDR3 sequence is CASSWTGRVDETQYF. The CDR3 nucleotides read TGCGCCAGCAGCTGGACAGGACGGGTCGATGAGACCCAGTACTTC. This chain uses TRBV5-1 with TRBJ2-5; 7 bases align to TRBD1. This CDR3 comprises 15 residues. Trimming removed 3 bases from V and 5 bases from J; junction bases left unmatched: 10. Germline CDR1 is SGHRS and CDR2 is YFSETQ. The complete variable domain, with remaining parts taken from reference TRBV5-1 and TRBJ2-5, reads KAGVTQTPRYLIKTRGQQVTLSCSPISGHRSVSWYQQTPGQGLQFLFEYFSETQRNKGNFPGRFSGRQFSNSRSEMNVSTLELGDSALYLCASSWTGRVDETQYFGPGTRLLVL.

This clonotype was observed at least ten times. The chain links TRBV19 to TRBJ2-4, with 8 nucleotides matching TRBD2. The CDR3 consists of 17 residues. Germline V gene data show CDR1 as LNHDA and CDR2 as SQIVND (reference sequence). The ends lost 5 bases at V and 0 bases at J; junction bases unmatched: 9. The CDR3 region is CASSPVTSVIAKNIQYF. In DNA, the CDR3 is TGTGCCAGTAGTCCAGTGACTAGCGTCATAGCCAAAAACATTCAGTACTTC.

This clonotype was seen many times. The gene calls are TRBV5-1 and TRBJ2-7; 7 positions match TRBD1. The CDR3 is made up of 15 amino acids. The V segment lost 2 bases and the J segment 7 bases; nucleotides outside the gene matches: 12. The germline V gene encodes CDR1 SGHRS and CDR2 YFSETQ. The CDR3: CASSFIAGGRGEQYF. Written as DNA, the CDR3 is TGCGCCAGCAGCTTCATAGCAGGGGGAAGGGGAGAGCAGTACTTC.

This clonotype has at least ten counts. The rearrangement uses TRBV28 and TRBJ1-1, with TRBD1 matching over 7 bases. V was pared by 7 bases and J by 4 bases, with 9 bases of the junction left unmatched. The CDR3 is 14 residues long. Germline loops: CDR1 MDHEN, CDR2 SYDVKM. The CDR3 DNA follows: TGTGCCAGCAACCCGACAGGGTGGTTCACTGAAGCTTTCTTT. It specifies CASNPTGWFTEAFF.